This entry lists 9 T cell receptor beta chains sequenced from one sample in a study of CD8+CD57+ T cells in acquired aplastic anemia. Patients who underwent sequencing had shown CD8+CD57+ cell expansion by flow cytometry. Genomic DNA templated the TCR beta VDJ and CDR3 profiling. Each CDR3 protein is one row after TCRdb ran MiXCR on the reads. The sample shows roughly 150,000 distinct CDR3 sequences, about 45% of them seen only once. Source material: sorted CD4+, CD8+, or CD8+CD57+ T cells (not recorded which) from PBMCs. These TCRs come from a human donor with aplastic anemia.

This clonotype appeared a single time. This sequence joins TRBV10-3 and TRBJ2-7; either TRBD1 or TRBD2 may supply D (5 bases each). The CDR3 is made up of 15 amino acids. Germline V gene sequence: CDR1 ENHRY, CDR2 SYGVKD. V shed 4 bases and J shed 0 bases, with 13 bases lying between them. The CDR3 is CAISGGAGSSYEQYF. The CDR3 nucleotides are TGTGCCATCAGTGGTGGGGCGGGTAGCTCCTACGAGCAGTACTTC.

The CDR3, as DNA: TGTGCCAGCAGCGAAGGGGTCGGACAGGGTACAGATACGCAGTATTTT. Amino acid sequence: CASSEGVGQGTDTQYF. This chain joins TRBV7-7 and TRBJ2-3; 8 bases are a match to TRBD1. Trimming at V came to 5 bases and at J to 3 bases, leaving 10 bases not matched to a gene. The CDR3 runs to 16 residues. Germline V gene data show CDR1 as SSHAT and CDR2 as FNYEAQ (reference sequence).

The chain recombines TRBV20-1 with TRBJ2-7; D gene unclear. V lost 3 bases, J lost 0 bases, and 12 bases lay in between. The CDR3 loop spans 14 amino acids. The germline V gene encodes CDR1 DFQATT and CDR2 SNEGSKA (reference sequence). The CDR3 is CSASPRYRSYEQYF. CDR3 nucleotides: TGCAGTGCTAGCCCACGGTATCGCTCCTACGAGCAGTACTTC.

The chain couples TRBV11-2 to TRBJ1-6, with D possibly being TRBD1 (5 bases). The CDR3 loop spans 17 amino acids. Germline V CDR1 and CDR2: SGHAT, FQNNGV. With 5 bases removed from V and 6 bases from J, the gap between germline ends came to 20 bases. This CDR3 reads CASSPLGAGDGNSPLHF. The DNA for the CDR3 is TGTGCCAGCAGCCCGCTCGGAGCGGGGGACGGTAATTCACCCCTCCACTTT.

The V gene is TRBV2, the J gene TRBJ1-1; D may be TRBD1 (5 bases). V was cut by 11 bases and J by 4 bases, with 17 bases left in between. Germline CDR1 and CDR2: SNHLY and FYNNEI. The CDR3 contains 13 residues. The CDR3 is CAAQQALSTEAFF. The CDR3 region has the DNA TGTGCCGCCCAACAGGCCCTAAGCACTGAAGCTTTCTTT.

The chain employs TRBV27 and TRBJ2-1, with D maybe TRBD1 (6 bases). In germline, CDR1 is MNHEY, CDR2 SMNVEV (reference sequence). The CDR3 has 12 amino acids. Deletions cut 8 bases from V and 10 bases from J, with 15 bases between. The DNA of the CDR3 is TGTGCCAGCCAACAGGGACCCCAAGAGCAGTTCTTC. Translating gives CASQQGPQEQFF.

This chain joins TRBV10-3 and TRBJ1-5; D is ambiguous. Germline CDR1 and CDR2: ENHRY and SYGVKD. The CDR3 is made up of 14 amino acids. The germline V and J ends were trimmed by 3 bases and 6 bases, with 12 bases remaining between them. The CDR3 region has the DNA TGTGCCATCAGTGACGACCTAACGGGTCAGCCCCAGCATTTT. Translated, it gives CAISDDLTGQPQHF.

This clonotype was counted at least ten times. The chain is built from TRBV28 and TRBJ1-5; D call uncertain. The CDR3 is 14 residues long. With 3 bases removed from V and 7 bases from J, the gap between germline ends came to 13 bases. Germline V gene lookup returns CDR1 MDHEN and CDR2 SYDVKM. CDR3 sequence reads: CASSFPGIAQPQHF. CDR3 sequence (DNA): TGTGCCAGCAGTTTTCCCGGGATTGCCCAGCCCCAGCATTTT.

This chain connects TRBV7-9 to TRBJ1-1; no clear D. This CDR3 has 14 amino acids. Trimming pared 5 bases from V and 4 bases from J, leaving 14 bases between. The germline V gene has CDR1 SEHNR and CDR2 FQNEAQ (reference sequence). The CDR3, as DNA: TGTGCCAGCAGCGTTGGCCGAGGCATCACTGAAGCTTTCTTT. Protein sequence: CASSVGRGITEAFF.